This TCR beta chain was sequenced for a study of cytomegalovirus exposure and HLA in healthy donors. V was shortened by 5 bases and J by 1 base, with 11 bases between the two germline ends. CDR1 SGHTA and CDR2 FQGNSA come from the germline V gene. This CDR3 contains 14 residues. The sample holds a few counts of this clone. Its specificity is not known. With 60 Vbeta and 13 Jbeta primers, the PCR was carried out. This table comes from immunoSEQ multiplex PCR, and its TCRdb copy is limited to in-frame clones, with some not included. The sample contains some 110,000 clones, around 75% of which appear only once. Findings and caveats of the study: A later analysis linked 15,000 to 20,000 TCR beta sequences to HLA alleles at 0.05 false discovery rate.

V and J are TRBV7-2 and TRBJ1-1; TRBD1 might be the D (6 bases). The specimen sequenced was PBMCs. The clonotype comes from a woman under 30 in good health and CMV-seronegative. The CDR3 loop reads CASSPATGNTEAFF. The CDR3, as DNA: TGTGCCAGCAGCCCGGCGACAGGGAACACTGAAGCTTTCTTT.